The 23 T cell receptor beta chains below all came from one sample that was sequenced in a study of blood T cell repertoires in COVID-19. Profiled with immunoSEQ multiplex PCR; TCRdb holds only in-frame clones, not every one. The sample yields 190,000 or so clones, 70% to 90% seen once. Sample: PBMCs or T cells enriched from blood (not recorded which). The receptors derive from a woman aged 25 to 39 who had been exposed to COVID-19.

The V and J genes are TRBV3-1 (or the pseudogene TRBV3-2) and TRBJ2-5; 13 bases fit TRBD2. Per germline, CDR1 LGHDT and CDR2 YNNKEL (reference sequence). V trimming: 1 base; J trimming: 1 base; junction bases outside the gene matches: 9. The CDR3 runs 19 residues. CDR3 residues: CASSQGRTSGGGSQETQYF. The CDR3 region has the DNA TGTGCCAGCAGCCAAGGCCGCACTAGCGGGGGGGGTAGCCAAGAGACCCAGTACTTC.

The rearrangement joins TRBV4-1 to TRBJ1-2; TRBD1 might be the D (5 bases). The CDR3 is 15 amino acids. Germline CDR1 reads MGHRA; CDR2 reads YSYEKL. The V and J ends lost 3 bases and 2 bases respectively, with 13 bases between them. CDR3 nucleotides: TGCGCCAGCAGCCATCCCCCTAAGGGGAACTATGGCTACACCTTC. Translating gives CASSHPPKGNYGYTF.

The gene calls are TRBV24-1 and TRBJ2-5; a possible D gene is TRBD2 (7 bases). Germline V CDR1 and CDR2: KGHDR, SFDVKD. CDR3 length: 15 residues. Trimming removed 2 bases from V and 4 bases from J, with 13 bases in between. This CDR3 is CATSDSGGAGETQYF. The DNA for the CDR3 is TGTGCCACCAGTGATTCGGGGGGCGCAGGAGAGACCCAGTACTTC.

CDR3 residues: CASSQEGALGYTF. The CDR3 nucleotides are TGTGCCAGCAGCCAAGAAGGGGCCCTGGGCTACACCTTC. This chain uses TRBV4-2 with TRBJ1-2, with TRBD1 as a possible D gene (5 bases). V was trimmed by 0 bases and J by 8 bases, leaving 10 bases between them. Germline V gives CDR1 LGHNA, CDR2 YNFKEQ. The CDR3 contains 13 residues.

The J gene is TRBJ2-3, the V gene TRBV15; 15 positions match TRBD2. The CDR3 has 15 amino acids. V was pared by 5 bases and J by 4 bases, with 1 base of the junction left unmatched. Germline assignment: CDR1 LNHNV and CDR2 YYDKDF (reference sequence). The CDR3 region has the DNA TGTGCCACCAGCTGGACTAGCGGGGGGGCAGATACGCAGTATTTT. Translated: CATSWTSGGADTQYF.

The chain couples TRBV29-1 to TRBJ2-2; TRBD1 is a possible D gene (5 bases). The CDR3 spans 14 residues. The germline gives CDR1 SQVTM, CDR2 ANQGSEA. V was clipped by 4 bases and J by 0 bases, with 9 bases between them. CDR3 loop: CSVVGPANTGELFF. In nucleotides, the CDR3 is TGCAGCGTTGTGGGGCCAGCGAACACCGGGGAGCTGTTTTTT.

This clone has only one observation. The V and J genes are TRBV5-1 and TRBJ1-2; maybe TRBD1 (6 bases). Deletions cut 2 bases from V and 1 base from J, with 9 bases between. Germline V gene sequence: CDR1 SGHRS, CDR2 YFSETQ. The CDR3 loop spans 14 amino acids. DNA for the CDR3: TGCGCCAGCAGCTTCCGGGACATTAACTATGGCTACACCTTC. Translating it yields CASSFRDINYGYTF.

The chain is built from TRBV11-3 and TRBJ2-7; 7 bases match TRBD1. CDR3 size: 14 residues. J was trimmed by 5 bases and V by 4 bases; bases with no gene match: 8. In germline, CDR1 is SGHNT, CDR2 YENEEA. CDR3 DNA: TGTGCCAGCAGCTCGTTGGACAGGAGGCACGAGCAGTACTTC. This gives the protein CASSSLDRRHEQYF.

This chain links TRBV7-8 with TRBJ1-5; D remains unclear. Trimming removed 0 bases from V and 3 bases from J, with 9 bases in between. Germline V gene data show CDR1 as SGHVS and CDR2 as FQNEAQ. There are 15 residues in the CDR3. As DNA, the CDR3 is TGTGCCAGCAGCTTAGCTCGGGGTAACAATCAGCCCCAGCATTTT. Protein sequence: CASSLARGNNQPQHF.

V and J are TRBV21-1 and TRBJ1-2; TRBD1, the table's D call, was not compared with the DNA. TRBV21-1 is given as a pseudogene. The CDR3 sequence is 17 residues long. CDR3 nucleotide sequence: TGTGCCAGCAGCAAACCGAATGGACAGGGCCGAAACTATGGCTACACCTTC. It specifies CASSKPNGQGRNYGYTF.

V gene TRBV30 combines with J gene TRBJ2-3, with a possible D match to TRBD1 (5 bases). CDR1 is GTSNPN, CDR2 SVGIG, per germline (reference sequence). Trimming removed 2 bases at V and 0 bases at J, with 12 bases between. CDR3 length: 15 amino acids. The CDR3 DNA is TGTGCCTGGAGTCAGGGCGGATCTAGCACAGATACGCAGTATTTT. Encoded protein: CAWSQGGSSTDTQYF.

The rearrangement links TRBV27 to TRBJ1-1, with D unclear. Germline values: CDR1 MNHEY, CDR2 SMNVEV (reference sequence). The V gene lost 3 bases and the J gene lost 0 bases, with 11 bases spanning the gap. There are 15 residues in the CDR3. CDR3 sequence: CASSFAVGVNTEAFF. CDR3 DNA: TGTGCCAGCAGTTTCGCGGTCGGGGTGAACACTGAAGCTTTCTTT.

CDR3 DNA sequence: TGTGCCAGCAGCGTAGACCCGGAGGGGGCAGATGAGCAGTTCTTC. Translating gives CASSVDPEGADEQFF. The chain has TRBV9 and TRBJ2-1, with a weak D call TRBD1 (7 bases). CDR3 size: 15 residues. Trimming removed 0 bases at V and 8 bases at J, with 15 bases between. Germline loops: CDR1 SGDLS, CDR2 YYNGEE.

DNA for the CDR3: TGCGCCAGCAGCGCCACCGGGACAGGCTACGAGCAGTACTTC. Its protein is CASSATGTGYEQYF. The chain couples TRBV5-1 to TRBJ2-7; 8 bases map to TRBD1. V shed 4 bases and J 3 bases; nucleotides not matched to a gene: 6. This CDR3 region has 14 residues. Germline-derived CDR1 and CDR2 are SGHRS and YFSETQ. Complete variable domain (other parts from reference TRBV5-1 and TRBJ2-7): KAGVTQTPRYLIKTRGQQVTLSCSPISGHRSVSWYQQTPGQGLQFLFEYFSETQRNKGNFPGRFSGRQFSNSRSEMNVSTLELGDSALYLCASSATGTGYEQYFGPGTRLTVT.

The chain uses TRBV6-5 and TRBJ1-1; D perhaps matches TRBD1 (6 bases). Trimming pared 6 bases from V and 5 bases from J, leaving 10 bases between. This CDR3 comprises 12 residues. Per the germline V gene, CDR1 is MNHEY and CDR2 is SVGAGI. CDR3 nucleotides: TGTGCCAGCAGGCAAACAGGGACTGAAGCTTTCTTT. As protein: CASRQTGTEAFF.

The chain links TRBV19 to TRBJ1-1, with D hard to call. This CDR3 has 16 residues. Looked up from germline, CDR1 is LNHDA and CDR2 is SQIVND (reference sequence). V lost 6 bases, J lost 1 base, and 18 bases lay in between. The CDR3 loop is CASSSRVRRTNTEAFF. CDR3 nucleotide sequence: TGTGCCAGTAGCTCCCGGGTACGGAGGACGAACACTGAAGCTTTCTTT. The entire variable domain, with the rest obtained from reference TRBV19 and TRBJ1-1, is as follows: DGGITQSPKYLFRKEGQNVTLSCEQNLNHDAMYWYRQDPGQGLRLIYYSQIVNDFQKGDIAEGYSVSREKKESFPLTVTSAQKNPTAFYLCASSSRVRRTNTEAFFGQGTRLTVV.

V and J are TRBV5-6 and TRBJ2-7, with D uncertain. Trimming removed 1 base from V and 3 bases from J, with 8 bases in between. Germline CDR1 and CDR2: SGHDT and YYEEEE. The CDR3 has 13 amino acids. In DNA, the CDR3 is TGTGCCAGCAGCTTGTGGCCGATCTACGAGCAGTACTTC. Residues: CASSLWPIYEQYF.

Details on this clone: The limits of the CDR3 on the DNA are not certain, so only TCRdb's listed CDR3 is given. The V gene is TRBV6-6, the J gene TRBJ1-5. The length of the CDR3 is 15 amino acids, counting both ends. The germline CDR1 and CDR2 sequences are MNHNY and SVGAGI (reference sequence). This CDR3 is CASSEAAVQVEPQHF.

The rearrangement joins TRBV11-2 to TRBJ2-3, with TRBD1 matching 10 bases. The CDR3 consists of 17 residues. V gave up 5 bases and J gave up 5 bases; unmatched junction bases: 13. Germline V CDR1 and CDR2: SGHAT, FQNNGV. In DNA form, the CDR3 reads TGTGCCAGCAGCAAAGGTGGGACAGGGGCAAAACGAGATACGCAGTATTTT. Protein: CASSKGGTGAKRDTQYF.

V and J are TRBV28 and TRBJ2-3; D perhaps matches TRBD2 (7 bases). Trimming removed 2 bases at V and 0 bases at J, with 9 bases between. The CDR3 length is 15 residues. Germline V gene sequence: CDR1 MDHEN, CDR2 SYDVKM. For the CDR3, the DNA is TGTGCCAGCAGTTTAGGGGGGGCGAGCACAGATACGCAGTATTTT. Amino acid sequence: CASSLGGASTDTQYF.

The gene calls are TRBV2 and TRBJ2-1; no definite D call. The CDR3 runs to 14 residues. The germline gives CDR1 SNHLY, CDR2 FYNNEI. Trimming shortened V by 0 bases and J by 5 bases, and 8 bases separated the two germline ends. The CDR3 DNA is TGTGCCAGCAGTGAAGCGTCTGAGGACAATGAGCAGTTCTTC. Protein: CASSEASEDNEQFF.

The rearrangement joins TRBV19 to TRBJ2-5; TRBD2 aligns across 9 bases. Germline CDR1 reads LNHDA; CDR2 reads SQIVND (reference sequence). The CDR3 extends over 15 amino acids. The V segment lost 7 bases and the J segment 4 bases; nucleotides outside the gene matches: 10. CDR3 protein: CASTRGGGASETQYF. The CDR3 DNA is TGTGCCAGTACCAGGGGCGGGGGGGCCTCAGAGACCCAGTACTTC.

The CDR3 DNA reads as TGTGCCAGCAGTGAAGCAGGGGCTGGAAACACCATATATTTT. As protein: CASSEAGAGNTIYF. The chain joins TRBV2 to TRBJ1-3, with D tentatively TRBD1 (5 bases). V was clipped by 0 bases and J by 2 bases, with 5 bases between them. Germline V gene data show CDR1 as SNHLY and CDR2 as FYNNEI. The CDR3 covers 14 residues.